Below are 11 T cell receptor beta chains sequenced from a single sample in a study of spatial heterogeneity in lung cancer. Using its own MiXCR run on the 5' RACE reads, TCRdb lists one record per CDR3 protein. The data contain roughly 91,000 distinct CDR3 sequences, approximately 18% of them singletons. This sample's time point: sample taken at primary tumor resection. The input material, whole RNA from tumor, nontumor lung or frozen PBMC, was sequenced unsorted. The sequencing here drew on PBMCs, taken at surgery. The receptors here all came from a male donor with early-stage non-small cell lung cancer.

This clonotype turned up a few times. The CDR3 sequence is CAWSEGGNTGELFF. CDR3 coding DNA: TGTGCCTGGAGTGAGGGGGGAAACACCGGGGAGCTGTTTTTT. The chain uses TRBV30 and TRBJ2-2; perhaps D is TRBD1 or TRBD2 (6 bases each). Germline-derived CDR1 and CDR2 are GTSNPN and SVGIG (reference sequence). This CDR3 region has 14 residues. Trimming pared 1 base from V and 2 bases from J, leaving 8 bases between.

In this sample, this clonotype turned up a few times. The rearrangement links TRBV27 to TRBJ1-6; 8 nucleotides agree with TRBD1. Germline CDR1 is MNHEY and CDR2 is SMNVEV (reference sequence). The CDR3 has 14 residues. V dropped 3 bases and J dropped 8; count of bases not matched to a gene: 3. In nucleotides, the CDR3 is TGTGCCAGCAGTTTCCAGGGGGCTTATTCACCCCTCCACTTT. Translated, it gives CASSFQGAYSPLHF.

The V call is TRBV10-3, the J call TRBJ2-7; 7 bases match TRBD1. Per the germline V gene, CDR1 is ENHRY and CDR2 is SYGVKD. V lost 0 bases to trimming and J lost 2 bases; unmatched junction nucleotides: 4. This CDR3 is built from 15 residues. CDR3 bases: TGTGCCATCAGTGAGTCTCGACAGGGTACCTACGAGCAGTACTTC. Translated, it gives CAISESRQGTYEQYF.

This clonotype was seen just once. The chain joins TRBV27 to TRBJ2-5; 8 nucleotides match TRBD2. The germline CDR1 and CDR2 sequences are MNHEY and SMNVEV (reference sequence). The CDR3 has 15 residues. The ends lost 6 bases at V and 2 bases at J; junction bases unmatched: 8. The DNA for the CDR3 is TGTGCCAGCAGGCCGGGGGGGTCGGCGCAAGAGACCCAGTACTTC. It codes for CASRPGGSAQETQYF.

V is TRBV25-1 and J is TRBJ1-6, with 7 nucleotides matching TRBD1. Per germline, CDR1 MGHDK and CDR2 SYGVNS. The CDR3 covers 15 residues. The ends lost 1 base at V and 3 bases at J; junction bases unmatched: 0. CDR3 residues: CASSEWDSYNSPLHF. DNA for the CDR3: TGTGCCAGCAGTGAATGGGACAGCTATAATTCACCCCTCCACTTT.

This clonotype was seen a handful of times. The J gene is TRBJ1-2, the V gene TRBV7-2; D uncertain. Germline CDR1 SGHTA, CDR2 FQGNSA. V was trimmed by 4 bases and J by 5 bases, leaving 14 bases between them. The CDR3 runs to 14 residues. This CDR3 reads CASSSLVVGYGYTF. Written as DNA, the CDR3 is TGTGCCAGCAGCTCCCTTGTAGTCGGGTATGGCTACACCTTC.

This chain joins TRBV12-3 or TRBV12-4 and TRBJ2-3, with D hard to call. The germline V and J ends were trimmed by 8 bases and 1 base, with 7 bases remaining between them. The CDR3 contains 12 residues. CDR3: CASGRGTDTQYF. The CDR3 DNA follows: TGTGCCAGCGGACGTGGCACAGATACGCAGTATTTT.

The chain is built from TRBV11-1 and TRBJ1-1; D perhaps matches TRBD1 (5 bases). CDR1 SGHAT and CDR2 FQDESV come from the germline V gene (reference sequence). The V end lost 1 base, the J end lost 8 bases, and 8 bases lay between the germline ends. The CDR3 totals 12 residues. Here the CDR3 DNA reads TGTGCCAGCAGCTTAGTCTGGGGGGAAGCTTTCTTT. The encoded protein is CASSLVWGEAFF. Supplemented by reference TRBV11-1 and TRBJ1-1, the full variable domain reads EAEVAQSPRYKITEKSQAVAFWCDPISGHATLYWYRQILGQGPELLVQFQDESVVDDSQLPKDRFSAERLKGVDSTLKIQPAELGDSAMYLCASSLVWGEAFFGQGTRLTVV.

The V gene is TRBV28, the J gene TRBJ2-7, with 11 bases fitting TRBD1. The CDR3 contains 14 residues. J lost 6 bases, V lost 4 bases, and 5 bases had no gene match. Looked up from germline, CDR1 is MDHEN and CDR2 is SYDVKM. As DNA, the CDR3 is TGTGCCAGCAGTTCACCGGGACAGGGGGGCGAGCAGTACTTC. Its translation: CASSSPGQGGEQYF.

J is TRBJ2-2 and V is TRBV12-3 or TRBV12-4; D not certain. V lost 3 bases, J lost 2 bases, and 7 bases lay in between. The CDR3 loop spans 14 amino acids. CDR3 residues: CASSFYRNTGELFF. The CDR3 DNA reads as TGTGCCAGCAGTTTTTACCGAAACACCGGGGAGCTGTTTTTT.

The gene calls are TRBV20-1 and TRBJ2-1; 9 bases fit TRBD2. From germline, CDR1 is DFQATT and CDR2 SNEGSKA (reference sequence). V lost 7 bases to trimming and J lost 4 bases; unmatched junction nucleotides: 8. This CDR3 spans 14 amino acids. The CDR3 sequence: CSGLSGGNYNEQFF. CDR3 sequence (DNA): TGCAGTGGTCTTAGCGGGGGTAATTACAATGAGCAGTTCTTC.